Below are 29 T cell receptor beta chains sequenced from a single sample in a study of blood T cell repertoires in COVID-19. This table comes from immunoSEQ multiplex PCR, and its TCRdb copy is limited to in-frame clones, with some not included. Of 84,000 or so clones listed, roughly four fifths are singletons. The sequencing sample was made of peripheral blood. These receptors originate from a woman older than 75 with acute or convalescent COVID-19.

This chain links TRBV6-5 with TRBJ2-4; 8 bases align to TRBD2. CDR1 is MNHEY, CDR2 SVGAGI, per germline. CDR3 length: 13 residues. The V and J ends lost 6 bases and 9 bases, in that order; junction bases with no gene match: 7. CDR3 protein: CASRPPGLVIQYF. Here the CDR3 DNA reads TGTGCCAGCAGACCACCGGGACTAGTCATTCAGTACTTC.

The rearrangement uses TRBV5-1 and TRBJ2-5; 10 nucleotides align to TRBD2. J gave up 5 bases and V 3 bases, and 13 bases lay outside the gene matches. The germline V gene encodes CDR1 SGHRS and CDR2 YFSETQ. The CDR3 is 17 amino acids. Here the CDR3 DNA reads TGCGCCAGCAGCTGGGACGGTTTAGCGGGGGGCGCGGAGACCCAGTACTTC. It is translated as CASSWDGLAGGAETQYF.

In nucleotides, the CDR3 is TGTGCCAGCTCACCGCTCCAGGGGGCAAGCACTGAAGCTTTCTTT. It specifies CASSPLQGASTEAFF. This chain links TRBV18 with TRBJ1-1, with 8 bases fitting TRBD1. Looked up from germline, CDR1 is KGHSH and CDR2 is LQKENI. The CDR3 has 15 amino acids. Trimming cost V 3 bases and J 4 bases; bases outside gene matches: 7.

This clone was observed a single time. The chain has TRBV6-5 and TRBJ2-7; D perhaps matches TRBD1 (6 bases). Germline values: CDR1 MNHEY, CDR2 SVGAGI. V was clipped by 0 bases and J by 0 bases, with 9 bases between them. The CDR3 consists of 15 residues. The CDR3 nucleotides are TGTGCCAGCAGTTACTCGTTAGGGGGCTCCTACGAGCAGTACTTC. It translates to CASSYSLGGSYEQYF.

This chain joins TRBV9 and TRBJ1-1, with no clear D. V dropped 0 bases and J dropped 0 bases, with 9 bases sitting between them. The CDR3 consists of 15 residues. The germline CDR1 and CDR2 sequences are SGDLS and YYNGEE. CDR3 loop: CASSVGSGLNTEAFF. The CDR3 bases are TGTGCCAGCAGCGTAGGATCCGGTCTGAACACTGAAGCTTTCTTT.

The rearrangement joins TRBV2 to TRBJ1-4; a possible D gene is TRBD1 (6 bases). Germline V gene data show CDR1 as SNHLY and CDR2 as FYNNEI. Trimming pared 5 bases from V and 5 bases from J, leaving 18 bases between. CDR3 length: 16 residues. The CDR3 DNA follows: TGTGCCAGCAGTTGGGCCCTGGACAGAGTAAATGAAAAACTGTTTTTT. This codes for CASSWALDRVNEKLFF.

This clone was seen only a few times. V gene TRBV3-1 (or the pseudogene TRBV3-2) combines with J gene TRBJ2-3, with 10 bases that match TRBD1. The CDR3 has 15 amino acids. Per germline, CDR1 LGHDT and CDR2 YNNKEL (reference sequence). Germline trimming cut 7 bases from V and 3 bases from J; bases unmatched to any gene: 7. The CDR3 loop reads CASTQQGQGTDTQYF. The CDR3 DNA reads as TGTGCCAGCACTCAACAGGGACAGGGGACAGATACGCAGTATTTT.

The J gene is TRBJ1-2, the V gene TRBV2, with 8 bases lining up with TRBD1. This CDR3 contains 18 residues. J gave up 5 bases and V 0 bases, and 14 bases lay outside the gene matches. Germline CDR1 is SNHLY and CDR2 is FYNNEI. CDR3 sequence reads: CASSEALLGAGGIYGYTF. CDR3 coding DNA: TGTGCCAGCAGTGAAGCGCTTCTGGGTGCAGGGGGCATTTATGGCTACACCTTC.

The chain is built from TRBV5-8 and TRBJ1-4; D ambiguous. The CDR3 consists of 17 residues. With 3 bases removed from V and 3 bases from J, the gap between germline ends came to 18 bases. Germline assignment: CDR1 SGHTS and CDR2 YDEGEE. CDR3 sequence reads: CASSSGLTGYSNEKLFF. The CDR3 DNA follows: TGTGCCAGCAGCTCCGGGTTAACGGGGTACTCTAATGAAAAACTGTTTTTT.

The sample holds one count of this clone. V gene TRBV5-1 combines with J gene TRBJ2-5; the D is unclear. In germline, CDR1 is SGHRS, CDR2 YFSETQ. The CDR3 is 15 residues long. V dropped 2 bases and J dropped 4 bases, with 15 bases sitting between them. The CDR3 loop is CASSFGSDRRETQYF. DNA of the CDR3: TGCGCCAGCAGCTTCGGGTCGGATAGACGAGAGACCCAGTACTTC.

This chain connects TRBV6-6 to TRBJ1-2; a weak D match, TRBD1 (6 bases). V lost 9 bases and J 5 bases, leaving 13 bases between the germline ends. The CDR3 has 12 amino acids. In germline, CDR1 is MNHNY, CDR2 SVGAGI (reference sequence). CDR3 sequence: CASSTGEYGYTF. The DNA of the CDR3 is TGTGCCAGTTCGACAGGAGAGTATGGCTACACCTTC.

This chain joins TRBV5-1 and TRBJ1-1, with a tentative D call TRBD1 (5 bases). Trimming stripped 4 bases from V and 1 base from J, with 11 bases between. Germline V lookup: CDR1 SGHRS, CDR2 YFSETQ. CDR3 length equals 14 residues. The CDR3 DNA follows: TGCGCCAGCAGCATCACGACAGAGAACACTGAAGCTTTCTTT. Residues: CASSITTENTEAFF.

J is TRBJ1-3 and V is TRBV28; D is undetermined. Germline assignment: CDR1 MDHEN and CDR2 SYDVKM. V lost 8 bases and J 4 bases, leaving 15 bases between the germline ends. The CDR3 has 14 residues. CDR3 in DNA: TGTGCCAGCGTCCGACCGGATAGCGGAAACACCATATATTTT. It codes for CASVRPDSGNTIYF.

The genes are TRBV7-9 and TRBJ2-1, with 16 bases identical to TRBD2. Germline CDR1 SEHNR, CDR2 FQNEAQ (reference sequence). After removal of 5 bases from V and 10 bases from J, the junction contained 8 bases not matched to a gene. This CDR3 has 16 residues. CDR3 sequence: CASSTTGTSGGEEQFF. CDR3 coding DNA: TGTGCCAGCAGCACCACCGGGACTAGCGGGGGGGAGGAGCAGTTCTTC.

The V call is TRBV12-3 or TRBV12-4, the J call TRBJ1-2, with a weak D call TRBD1 (5 bases). The CDR3 covers 13 residues. V was shortened by 6 bases and J by 2 bases, with 10 bases between the two germline ends. CDR3 region: CASSDSPNYGYTF. The DNA for the CDR3 is TGTGCCAGCAGCGACAGTCCCAACTATGGCTACACCTTC.

This chain links TRBV27 with TRBJ1-2, with 8 bases matching TRBD1. V lost 6 bases to trimming and J lost 6 bases; unmatched junction nucleotides: 6. The CDR3 sequence is 13 residues long. The germline V gene encodes CDR1 MNHEY and CDR2 SMNVEV (reference sequence). The CDR3 is CASSGQGRDGYTF. The CDR3 DNA is TGTGCCAGCAGCGGACAGGGACGGGATGGCTACACCTTC.

The rearrangement links TRBV28 to TRBJ2-1; tentatively, D is TRBD2 (5 bases). V dropped 6 bases and J dropped 15 bases, with 18 bases sitting between them. The CDR3 is made up of 12 amino acids. CDR1 is MDHEN, CDR2 SYDVKM, per germline. CDR3 in amino acids: CASSPLGRTAFF. Written as DNA, the CDR3 is TGTGCCAGCAGCCCACTAGGTCGGACTGCGTTCTTC. The full variable domain, completed using reference TRBV28 and TRBJ2-1, is DVKVTQSSRYLVKRTGEKVFLECVQDMDHENMFWYRQDPGLGLRLIYFSYDVKMKEKGDIPEGYSVSREKKERFSLILESASTNQTSMYLCASSPLGRTAFFGPGTRLTVL.

This clone showed up just once. The V call is TRBV5-6, the J call TRBJ1-1; weak D call: TRBD1 (6 bases). V gave up 3 bases and J gave up 1 base, with 13 bases separating them. The CDR3 covers 15 residues. Germline CDR1 SGHDT, CDR2 YYEEEE. The DNA of the CDR3 is TGTGCCAGCAGCTCCCTCGACAGGACGAACACTGAAGCTTTCTTT. It translates to CASSSLDRTNTEAFF. Full variable domain (rest looked up from reference TRBV5-6 and TRBJ1-1): DAGVTQSPTHLIKTRGQQVTLRCSPKSGHDTVSWYQQALGQGPQFIFQYYEEEERQRGNFPDRFSGHQFPNYSSELNVNALLLGDSALYLCASSSLDRTNTEAFFGQGTRLTVV.

This chain's CDR3 is CASSRLPRGSYEQYF. CDR3 in DNA: TGCGCCAGCAGCCGACTCCCTCGGGGGTCCTACGAGCAGTACTTC. The V call is TRBV5-1, the J call TRBJ2-7; D perhaps matches TRBD2 (6 bases). The CDR3 runs 15 residues. Germline loops: CDR1 SGHRS, CDR2 YFSETQ. Trimming stripped 4 bases from V and 1 base from J, with 15 bases between.

The genes are TRBV2 and TRBJ1-1; no definite D call. Trimming left V 9 bases short and J 4 bases short, with 9 bases between. The CDR3 runs to 11 residues. The germline CDR1 and CDR2 sequences are SNHLY and FYNNEI. Written as DNA, the CDR3 is TGTGCCAGGGGAGAGATCACTGAAGCTTTCTTT. It encodes CARGEITEAFF.

This sequence joins TRBV5-1 and TRBJ2-2, with D unclear. Trimming left V 0 bases short and J 7 bases short, with 7 bases between. Germline CDR1 is SGHRS and CDR2 is YFSETQ. CDR3 length: 13 residues. DNA of the CDR3: TGCGCCAGCAGCTTGGTGGCTAGCGGGGAGCTGTTTTTT. Translation: CASSLVASGELFF.

Only a few counts were recorded for this clone. CDR3 sequence: CASSLKLGGQETQYF. CDR3 nucleotide sequence: TGTGCCAGCAGCTTGAAGTTGGGGGGCCAAGAGACCCAGTACTTC. The genes are TRBV5-4 and TRBJ2-5, with a tentative D call TRBD2 (6 bases). V was cut by 1 base and J by 1 base, with 11 bases left in between. The CDR3 sequence is 15 residues long. Per the germline V gene, CDR1 is SGHNT and CDR2 is YYREEE (reference sequence). The full variable domain, its missing parts supplied by reference TRBV5-4 and TRBJ2-5, is ETGVTQSPTHLIKTRGQQVTLRCSSQSGHNTVSWYQQALGQGPQFIFQYYREEENGRGNFPPRFSGLQFPNYSSELNVNALELDDSALYLCASSLKLGGQETQYFGPGTRLLVL.

This chain's CDR3 is CASSLGGIGSSAFF. Written as DNA, the CDR3 is TGTGCCAGCAGCTTGGGAGGGATTGGGAGTTCGGCTTTCTTT. The chain joins TRBV5-8 to TRBJ1-1; no clear D. The CDR3 consists of 14 residues. Germline values: CDR1 SGHTS, CDR2 YDEGEE. V shed 0 bases and J shed 11 bases, with 17 bases lying between them.

The rearrangement uses TRBV28 and TRBJ2-1; TRBD2 agrees at 7 bases. The J segment lost 0 bases and the V segment lost 1 base, leaving 3 bases of the junction unmatched. Germline-derived CDR1 and CDR2 are MDHEN and SYDVKM. CDR3 length: 16 residues. The CDR3 bases are TGTGCCAGCAGTTTATCCGGCGGGAGCTCCTACAATGAGCAGTTCTTC. The encoded protein is CASSLSGGSSYNEQFF.

This rearrangement joins TRBV5-1 to TRBJ2-2; TRBD1 is a possible D gene (5 bases). Trimming cost V 4 bases and J 6 bases, with 13 bases left between them. The CDR3 runs to 14 residues. CDR1 is SGHRS, CDR2 YFSETQ, per germline. The chain's CDR3 is CASSLPQGSGELFF. CDR3 in DNA: TGCGCCAGCAGCCTACCCCAGGGTTCCGGGGAGCTGTTTTTT.

This sequence joins TRBV18 and TRBJ1-1; D call uncertain. V shed 1 base and J shed 1 base, with 7 bases lying between them. The CDR3 is made up of 14 amino acids. Germline lookup yields CDR1 KGHSH and CDR2 LQKENI. The CDR3 DNA is TGTGCCAGCTCACCACTCCCGTCGAACACTGAAGCTTTCTTT. This encodes CASSPLPSNTEAFF.

The chain combines TRBV20-1 with TRBJ1-6; possible D gene TRBD1, 5 bases. Deletions cut 3 bases from V and 8 bases from J, with 11 bases between. CDR1 is DFQATT, CDR2 SNEGSKA, per germline (reference sequence). The CDR3 sequence is 13 residues long. The CDR3 DNA follows: TGCAGTGCTAGTGCGGACATGTATTCACCCCTCCACTTT. Encoded protein: CSASADMYSPLHF.

The CDR3 DNA reads TGTGCCAGCAGCCTAACTTTTCCTCAGCCCCAGCATTTT. Amino acids: CASSLTFPQPQHF. The chain combines TRBV2 with TRBJ1-5; D gene ambiguous. V lost 6 bases to trimming and J lost 6 bases, with 12 bases between them. The CDR3 runs 13 residues. The germline CDR1 and CDR2 sequences are SNHLY and FYNNEI.

This chain joins TRBV7-9 and TRBJ1-2, with 8 bases aligning to TRBD1. CDR1 is SEHNR, CDR2 FQNEAQ, per germline (reference sequence). V dropped 5 bases and J dropped 8; count of bases not matched to a gene: 7. This CDR3 has 13 residues. This CDR3 reads CASSPTGALGYTF. CDR3 in DNA: TGTGCCAGCAGCCCGACAGGGGCCTTAGGCTACACCTTC.